The next 27 T cell receptor beta chains were all read from a single sample in a study of CD8+ T cells in alopecia areata. Extraction of RNA preceded its reverse transcription into cDNA, which served as the sequencing template. Produced via immunoSEQ multiplex PCR; TCRdb's table is partial and in-frame only. The repertoire consists of thousands of clones, with 65% to 80% occurring once and the leading ten covering approximately 2.9%. In a group of about five patients, CD4+ cells were sorted into CD25+CD127- cells. Input material: CD4+ Tregs sorted from blood. These receptors were collected from a human donor with alopecia areata.

In this sample, this clone turned up a few times. The rearrangement joins TRBV7-9 to TRBJ1-1, with TRBD1 matching over 8 bases. Germline V gene lookup returns CDR1 SEHNR and CDR2 FQNEAQ (reference sequence). V lost 5 bases and J lost 10; bases outside the gene matches: 6. The CDR3 loop spans 12 amino acids. CDR3 sequence: CASSTTGGLAFF. CDR3 DNA: TGTGCCAGCAGCACTACAGGGGGATTAGCTTTCTTT.

There are a few counts of this clone. The J gene is TRBJ2-3, the V gene TRBV18; 7 bases map to TRBD2. The germline V gene has CDR1 KGHSH and CDR2 LQKENI. Losses at the gene ends were 0 bases for V and 9 bases for J; bases not matched to a gene: 3. The CDR3 spans 13 residues. CDR3 nucleotides: TGTGCCAGCTCACCACCGTCTAGCGGAACGCAGTATTTT. Encoded protein: CASSPPSSGTQYF.

The chain employs TRBV5-1 and TRBJ1-2, with TRBD1 identical over 7 bases. The CDR3 covers 14 residues. V was pared by 4 bases and J by 5 bases, with 8 bases of the junction left unmatched. Germline V gene data show CDR1 as SGHRS and CDR2 as YFSETQ. The DNA of the CDR3 is TGCGCCAGCAGCGTTGAAGGACAGGCTTATGGCTACACCTTC. This translates into CASSVEGQAYGYTF.

The V and J genes are TRBV5-1 and TRBJ2-7; 7 bases align to TRBD2. This CDR3 comprises 14 residues. Germline V gene lookup returns CDR1 SGHRS and CDR2 YFSETQ. J gave up 2 bases and V 4 bases, and 6 bases lay outside the gene matches. CDR3 nucleotides: TGCGCCAGCAGCCACTTAGCGGGTGCCTACGAGCAGTACTTC. As protein: CASSHLAGAYEQYF.

The chain links TRBV4-3 to TRBJ1-6; 8 nucleotides agree with TRBD1. This CDR3 contains 13 residues. The germline gives CDR1 LGHNA, CDR2 YSLEER. The trim removed 5 bases at V and 9 bases at J, leaving 3 bases unmatched. In DNA, the CDR3 is TGCGCCAGCAGCTTGGACAGGGCTTCACCCCTCCACTTT. Translating it yields CASSLDRASPLHF.

This clone was seen more than once but under ten times. The rearrangement links TRBV4-2 to TRBJ2-2; either TRBD1 or TRBD2 may fit D (6 bases each). The V gene lost 0 bases and the J gene lost 0 bases, with 14 bases spanning the gap. Germline V lookup: CDR1 LGHNA, CDR2 YNFKEQ. The CDR3 is made up of 18 amino acids. The CDR3 reads CASSQEMWGAANTGELFF. The DNA of the CDR3 is TGTGCCAGCAGCCAAGAGATGTGGGGGGCAGCGAACACCGGGGAGCTGTTTTTT.

The chain has TRBV6-1 and TRBJ2-3; D is uncertain. This CDR3 spans 14 amino acids. Deletions cut 6 bases from V and 2 bases from J, with 12 bases between. Germline CDR1 and CDR2: MNHNS and SASEGT. The CDR3 sequence is CASRGFGYTDTQYF. In DNA form, the CDR3 reads TGTGCCAGCAGGGGTTTCGGATACACAGATACGCAGTATTTT.

The V gene is TRBV29-1, the J gene TRBJ1-2; D remains unclear. CDR1 and CDR2 from the germline V gene are SQVTM and ANQGSEA. CDR3 length: 14 amino acids. Between the trimmed V and J ends, which lost 1 base and 4 bases, there was a span of 13 bases. The DNA of the CDR3 is TGCAGCGTTGAAGGTTTAGACGGGATCTATGGCTACACCTTC. It encodes CSVEGLDGIYGYTF.

V gene TRBV23-1 combines with J gene TRBJ1-4, with a weak D call TRBD1 (5 bases). TRBV23-1 carries the ORF label, with uncertain function. Trimming took off 0 bases at V and 8 bases at J, with 16 bases between the two ends. CDR3 size: 16 residues. DNA of the CDR3: TGCGCCAGCAGTCAATCGGAGTGTCAGGGTACGGAAAAACTGTTTTTT. Protein: CASSQSECQGTEKLFF.

A single count supports this clone. The chain carries TRBV4-2 and TRBJ1-1; a possible D gene is TRBD1 (5 bases). Germline CDR1 and CDR2: LGHNA and YNFKEQ. The CDR3 has 14 amino acids. V dropped 0 bases and J dropped 8 bases, with 13 bases sitting between them. The CDR3 coding sequence is TGTGCCAGCAGCCAAGATGTGAGGGGTTGGGAAGCTTTCTTT. Its protein product is CASSQDVRGWEAFF.

The V and J genes are TRBV5-1 and TRBJ2-5; 9 positions match TRBD1. V gave up 3 bases and J gave up 0 bases; unmatched junction bases: 6. Germline V lookup: CDR1 SGHRS, CDR2 YFSETQ. This CDR3 contains 16 residues. This CDR3 reads CASSSGTGLDQETQYF. As DNA, the CDR3 is TGCGCCAGCAGCTCCGGGACAGGGCTCGACCAAGAGACCCAGTACTTC.

This clone has only a few counts. V usage is TRBV29-1 and J usage is TRBJ2-1, with 7 bases matching TRBD2. Trimming at V came to 8 bases and at J to 1 base, leaving 11 bases not matched to a gene. Germline CDR1 and CDR2: SQVTM and ANQGSEA. The CDR3 spans 15 residues. The CDR3 is CSSRRGSMSYNEQFF. The CDR3 bases are TGCAGCTCCCGCCGCGGGAGCATGTCCTACAATGAGCAGTTCTTC.

This chain joins TRBV7-2 and TRBJ2-4; a weak D match, TRBD1 (6 bases). The CDR3 spans 15 residues. Germline V gene data show CDR1 as SGHTA and CDR2 as FQGNSA. V lost 1 base to trimming and J lost 2 bases, with 9 bases between them. CDR3 sequence: CASSLERGSKNIQYF. The DNA for the CDR3 is TGTGCCAGCAGCTTAGAGAGGGGGTCCAAAAACATTCAGTACTTC.

The chain recombines TRBV5-5 with TRBJ2-7; TRBD1 matches 7 bases. The CDR3 totals 17 residues. Germline V lookup: CDR1 SGHKS, CDR2 YYEKEE (reference sequence). V gave up 5 bases and J gave up 2 bases; unmatched junction bases: 16. Here the CDR3 DNA reads TGTGCCAGCAGGCTTGTCGCCACCGGGACAGACCCCTACGAGCAGTACTTC. Protein sequence: CASRLVATGTDPYEQYF.

The rearrangement uses TRBV7-8 and TRBJ2-1; 15 bases are a match to TRBD2. Trimming took 5 bases from V and 9 from J; bases not matched to a gene: 5. Germline V gene lookup returns CDR1 SGHVS and CDR2 FQNEAQ. The CDR3 runs to 15 residues. CDR3 sequence reads: CASSRPGLAGGEQFF. The CDR3 region has the DNA TGTGCCAGCAGCCGTCCGGGACTAGCGGGAGGTGAGCAGTTCTTC.

The chain employs TRBV6-5 and TRBJ1-1; weak D call: TRBD1 (5 bases). In germline, CDR1 is MNHEY, CDR2 SVGAGI. V shed 5 bases and J shed 9 bases, with 10 bases lying between them. This CDR3 comprises 11 residues. The CDR3 DNA reads as TGTGCCAGCAGTCCCGGGACGAAAGCTTTCTTT. This sequence encodes CASSPGTKAFF.

V gene TRBV5-6 combines with J gene TRBJ2-1; 8 bases are a match to TRBD2. V trimming: 4 bases; J trimming: 0 bases; junction bases outside the gene matches: 6. CDR3 length: 16 residues. The V gene's germline CDR1 is SGHDT and CDR2 YYEEEE. CDR3: CASSHRLARSYNEQFF. DNA for the CDR3: TGTGCCAGCAGCCACCGACTAGCGCGCTCCTACAATGAGCAGTTCTTC.

The table lists this clone with a few counts. The chain couples TRBV23-1 to TRBJ1-5; tentatively, D is TRBD1 (5 bases). TRBV23-1 is recorded as an ORF, its role being uncertain. The CDR3 loop spans 14 amino acids. V was pared by 3 bases and J by 10 bases, with 16 bases between. CDR3 region: CASSQVTVGDPQHF. CDR3 coding DNA: TGCGCCAGCAGTCAGGTCACGGTGGGGGATCCCCAGCATTTT.

CDR3 residues: CASSLAPGTMNTEAFF. The CDR3 DNA reads as TGCGCCAGCAGCTTGGCCCCAGGGACCATGAACACTGAAGCTTTCTTT. The J gene is TRBJ1-1, the V gene TRBV5-1, with TRBD1 as a possible D gene (5 bases). The germline V gene encodes CDR1 SGHRS and CDR2 YFSETQ. CDR3 length: 16 residues. V shed 0 bases and J shed 0 bases, with 12 bases lying between them.

This clone came up a few times. This chain connects TRBV5-1 to TRBJ2-5, with D possibly being TRBD1 (6 bases). Trimming took 2 bases from V and 1 from J, leaving 9 bases between them. The CDR3 extends over 14 amino acids. CDR1 is SGHRS, CDR2 YFSETQ, per germline. This CDR3 reads CASSFQGPQETQYF. DNA for the CDR3: TGCGCCAGCAGCTTTCAGGGGCCCCAAGAGACCCAGTACTTC.

DNA of the CDR3: TGCGCCAGCAGCACAGGACAGGGCTCCGGGGAGCTGTTTTTT. Residues: CASSTGQGSGELFF. This chain joins TRBV5-1 and TRBJ2-2, with 8 nucleotides matching TRBD1. This CDR3 is 14 amino acids long. The V and J ends lost 4 bases and 6 bases, in that order; junction bases with no gene match: 5. Per the germline V gene, CDR1 is SGHRS and CDR2 is YFSETQ. The full variable domain, rest sourced from reference TRBV5-1 and TRBJ2-2, is KAGVTQTPRYLIKTRGQQVTLSCSPISGHRSVSWYQQTPGQGLQFLFEYFSETQRNKGNFPGRFSGRQFSNSRSEMNVSTLELGDSALYLCASSTGQGSGELFFGEGSRLTVL.

This clone was detected a few times. The rearrangement joins TRBV5-1 to TRBJ2-3, with D possibly matching TRBD1 (6 bases). The germline V gene encodes CDR1 SGHRS and CDR2 YFSETQ. V lost 0 bases to trimming and J lost 0 bases, with 8 bases between them. The CDR3 extends over 15 amino acids. The chain's CDR3 is CASSLDRASTDTQYF. CDR3 in DNA: TGCGCCAGCAGCTTGGACAGGGCTAGCACAGATACGCAGTATTTT.

This rearrangement joins TRBV7-9 to TRBJ2-3, with TRBD1 matching over 7 bases. Germline V CDR1 and CDR2: SEHNR, FQNEAQ (reference sequence). This CDR3 has 14 amino acids. The trim removed 4 bases at V and 11 bases at J, leaving 12 bases unmatched. The CDR3 region has the DNA TGTGCCAGCAGCTGGCGGAGTTTGGCAGGGGGGCAGTATTTT. Translation: CASSWRSLAGGQYF.

V and J are TRBV6-6 and TRBJ2-7; D assignment may be TRBD1 or TRBD2 (5 bases each). The CDR3 has 16 residues. Trimming left V 2 bases short and J 0 bases short, with 14 bases between. The germline gives CDR1 MNHNY, CDR2 SVGAGI (reference sequence). The CDR3 sequence: CASSYEQGETSYEQYF. In nucleotides, the CDR3 is TGTGCCAGCAGTTACGAACAAGGGGAGACCTCCTACGAGCAGTACTTC.

CDR3 amino acids: CASSLIKWTGWNGYTF. The CDR3 nucleotides read TGTGCCAGCAGCTTAATTAAATGGACCGGGTGGAATGGCTACACCTTC. The chain combines TRBV7-9 with TRBJ1-2; D ambiguous. This CDR3 contains 16 residues. CDR1 is SEHNR and CDR2 is FQNEAQ in the germline V gene (reference sequence). V was clipped by 2 bases and J by 6 bases, with 19 bases between them.

The CDR3 region has the DNA TGTGCCAGCAGCTTTTTGACAGGGTGGGAGGTCGAGCAGTACTTC. It specifies CASSFLTGWEVEQYF. The chain uses TRBV7-9 and TRBJ2-7, with D tentatively TRBD1 (7 bases). CDR3 length: 15 amino acids. The V gene lost 3 bases and the J gene lost 6 bases, with 18 bases spanning the gap. Germline CDR1 and CDR2: SEHNR and FQNEAQ (reference sequence).

V usage is TRBV2 and J usage is TRBJ2-7; D uncertain. Trimming removed 0 bases at V and 4 bases at J, with 4 bases between. Germline loops: CDR1 SNHLY, CDR2 FYNNEI. The CDR3 contains 12 residues. CDR3 DNA: TGTGCCAGCAGTGAAGCGTCGTACGAGCAGTACTTC. This sequence encodes CASSEASYEQYF.